This TCR beta chain was identified in a study of blood T cell repertoires in COVID-19. The CDR3 length is 18 residues. CDR1 and CDR2 from the germline V gene are LNHDA and SQIVND (reference sequence). The V end was cut by 1 base, the J end by 0 bases, with 15 bases between. Sequenced by immunoSEQ multiplex PCR; TCRdb stores in-frame clones only, minus some. The data hold about 230,000 clones, with 85% to 90% observed a single time. Enrollment of patients from Seattle took place during active infection, with longitudinal follow-up. This chain connects TRBV19 to TRBJ2-2; D unclear. The sample was peripheral blood. This clonotype was obtained from a man aged 50-60 years with COVID-19, enrolled during active disease. CDR3 amino acids: CASSIGPPRSANTGELFF. DNA of the CDR3: TGTGCCAGTAGTATAGGCCCCCCGAGGAGCGCGAACACCGGGGAGCTGTTTTTT. The variable domain in full, completed from reference TRBV19 and TRBJ2-2, reads DGGITQSPKYLFRKEGQNVTLSCEQNLNHDAMYWYRQDPGQGLRLIYYSQIVNDFQKGDIAEGYSVSREKKESFPLTVTSAQKNPTAFYLCASSIGPPRSANTGELFFGEGSRLTVL.